This entry describes one T cell receptor beta chain. The record originates from a study of blood T cell repertoires in COVID-19. Study summary: Acute and convalescent COVID-19 samples came from the United States, Italy and Spain. Sample material is recorded as cDNA or gDNA derived from T cells, B-cell-depleted T cells, or PBMCs.

The V end was cut by 0 bases, the J end by 5 bases, with 14 bases between. Germline V gene lookup returns CDR1 SGHNT and CDR2 YYREEE (reference sequence). The CDR3 contains 16 residues. Original analysis: Estimated nucleated cell counts came from reference gene primer amplification. Produced via immunoSEQ multiplex PCR; TCRdb's table is partial and in-frame only. That table supplies the V and J calls and clone size; D and trimming were determined from the DNA. The data hold about 110,000 clones, with around nine tenths observed a single time. Specimen: peripheral blood. The source is a woman aged 50 to 65 with acute or convalescent COVID-19. The chain uses TRBV5-4 and TRBJ1-4, with a weak D call TRBD1 (5 bases). CDR3 DNA: TGTGCCAGCAGCTTGGATCCGGGGACTACGAATGAAAAACTGTTTTTT. It yields the protein CASSLDPGTTNEKLFF.